This T cell receptor beta chain emerged from a study of OX40 agonist ivuxolimab in advanced cancers. Profiled with immunoSEQ multiplex PCR; TCRdb holds only in-frame clones, not every one. The data contain some 45,000 clones, around 84% of them singletons. Blood samples were obtained at baseline, cycle 4 day 1, and cycle 7 day 1. The CDR3 contains 14 residues. With 2 bases clipped from V and 10 bases from J, the junction kept 10 bases outside the gene matches. CDR1 and CDR2 from the germline V gene are SEHNR and FQNEAQ (reference sequence). This sequence was found in an adult with an advanced solid tumor such as melanoma, head and neck, liver or kidney cancer. Sequenced here: CD4+ or CD8+ T cells sorted from blood, sampled in a trial of the OX40 agonist ivuxolimab. The chain carries TRBV7-9 and TRBJ2-5; 7 bases line up with TRBD2. CDR3 nucleotides: TGTGCCAGCAGCTTACAAGGACTAGTCGTGGTCCAGTACTTC. Translation: CASSLQGLVVVQYF. Drawing the rest from reference TRBV7-9 and TRBJ2-5, the complete variable domain is DTGVSQNPRHKITKRGQNVTFRCDPISEHNRLYWYRQTLGQGPEFLTYFQNEAQLEKSRLLSDRFSAERPKGSFSTLEIQRTEQGDSAMYLCASSLQGLVVVQYFGPGTRLLVL.